Following are 16 T cell receptor beta chains from one sample sequenced in a study of blood T cell repertoires in COVID-19. Assay: immunoSEQ multiplex PCR; the TCRdb copy retains only in-frame clones and omits some. This sample has about 56,000 clones; less than 90% occur once, and the top ten carry roughly 13%. The material sequenced was peripheral blood. The receptor set was obtained from a woman older than 75 with acute or convalescent COVID-19.

This chain connects TRBV19 to TRBJ1-2; D might be TRBD1 (5 bases). Germline assignment: CDR1 LNHDA and CDR2 SQIVND (reference sequence). The ends were cut back, 6 bases at V and 5 bases at J, with 16 bases in the middle. The CDR3 spans 14 residues. The CDR3 bases are TGTGCCAGTAGGCAGGGTCAAAGCCGGTATGGCTACACCTTC. The encoded protein is CASRQGQSRYGYTF.

The J gene is TRBJ1-3, the V gene TRBV6-5; TRBD1 might be the D (5 bases). Per the germline V gene, CDR1 is MNHEY and CDR2 is SVGAGI. V lost 0 bases to trimming and J lost 7 bases, with 13 bases between them. CDR3 length equals 15 residues. CDR3: CASSYSSGNGNTIYF. The DNA of the CDR3 is TGTGCCAGCAGTTACTCGTCAGGGAACGGGAACACCATATATTTT.

The gene calls are TRBV9 and TRBJ2-7; 10 positions match TRBD1. The germline CDR1 and CDR2 sequences are SGDLS and YYNGEE. CDR3 length: 15 residues. Trimming at V came to 2 bases and at J to 0 bases, leaving 2 bases not matched to a gene. This CDR3 is CASSVGQGLSYEQYF. In DNA, the CDR3 is TGTGCCAGCAGCGTGGGACAGGGGCTCTCCTACGAGCAGTACTTC. Using reference TRBV9 and TRBJ2-7 for the parts outside the CDR3, the full variable domain is DSGVTQTPKHLITATGQRVTLRCSPRSGDLSVYWYQQSLDQGLQFLIQYYNGEERAKGNILERFSAQQFPDLHSELNLSSLELGDSALYFCASSVGQGLSYEQYFGPGTRLTVT.

The genes are TRBV10-3 and TRBJ1-6; TRBD1 aligns across 9 bases. CDR1 and CDR2 (germline): ENHRY, SYGVKD. This CDR3 is 16 amino acids long. Trimming took 5 bases from V and 10 from J; bases not matched to a gene: 12. The CDR3 region has the DNA TGTGCCATCAGTAATACAAAACAGGGGGCTGGGTCACCCCTCCACTTT. Amino acid sequence: CAISNTKQGAGSPLHF.

The CDR3 here is CASSRILPELGGGYTF. Written as DNA, the CDR3 is TGTGCCAGCTCACGAATCCTACCGGAGCTTGGGGGGGGCTACACCTTC. The chain uses TRBV18 and TRBJ1-2, with D possibly being TRBD1 (5 bases). The germline V gene has CDR1 KGHSH and CDR2 LQKENI. CDR3 size: 16 residues. V was clipped by 4 bases and J by 8 bases, with 23 bases between them.

The chain has TRBV5-4 and TRBJ2-2; maybe TRBD2 (6 bases). This CDR3 contains 15 residues. V lost 2 bases, J lost 4 bases, and 12 bases lay in between. Per germline, CDR1 SGHNT and CDR2 YYREEE (reference sequence). The CDR3 here is CASSLAGLGTGELFF. The DNA for the CDR3 is TGTGCCAGCAGCTTAGCGGGCTTAGGCACCGGGGAGCTGTTTTTT.

The chain employs TRBV19 and TRBJ1-1; tentatively, D is TRBD1 (5 bases). The ends were cut back, 2 bases at V and 1 base at J, with 11 bases in the middle. This CDR3 contains 15 residues. Germline-derived CDR1 and CDR2 are LNHDA and SQIVND (reference sequence). The CDR3 DNA follows: TGTGCCAGTAGTATAAATGGAGGGGAGAACACTGAAGCTTTCTTT. This encodes CASSINGGENTEAFF.

V gene TRBV5-5 combines with J gene TRBJ2-2; 10 bases map to TRBD1. The germline CDR1 and CDR2 sequences are SGHKS and YYEKEE (reference sequence). The CDR3 is 17 residues long. J lost 5 bases, V lost 4 bases, and 11 bases had no gene match. The CDR3 loop reads CASSAGTGELGTGELFF. The CDR3 DNA reads TGTGCCAGCAGCGCCGGGACAGGGGAATTAGGGACCGGGGAGCTGTTTTTT.

This clone occurred once. The chain is built from TRBV30 and TRBJ1-3; D remains unclear. CDR1 GTSNPN and CDR2 SVGIG come from the germline V gene (reference sequence). V lost 2 bases to trimming and J lost 10 bases, with 12 bases between them. CDR3 length equals 12 residues. CDR3 sequence: CAWSIRRETIYF. The CDR3 nucleotides read TGTGCCTGGAGTATCCGGAGGGAGACCATATATTTT.

The V and J genes are TRBV19 and TRBJ1-6; TRBD1 matches at 8 bases. In germline, CDR1 is LNHDA, CDR2 SQIVND (reference sequence). The CDR3 loop spans 19 amino acids. V lost 5 bases to trimming and J lost 0 bases; unmatched junction nucleotides: 12. The CDR3 DNA reads TGTGCCAGTAGTTTGACAGGGGCAGATCAAAGCTCCTATAATTCACCCCTCCACTTT. Translation: CASSLTGADQSSYNSPLHF.

V and J are TRBV21-1 and TRBJ1-5; TRBD1, the D gene given by the table, was not confirmed from the DNA. TRBV21-1 is an annotated pseudogene. This CDR3 comprises 13 residues. CDR3 in DNA: TGTGCCAGCAGCACTCAGGACAATCAGCCCCAGCATTTT. It translates to CASSTQDNQPQHF.

This clone was recorded only once. V usage is TRBV6-5 and J usage is TRBJ1-1; no clear D. Trimming pared 5 bases from V and 2 bases from J, leaving 9 bases between. Germline lookup yields CDR1 MNHEY and CDR2 SVGAGI. There are 13 residues in the CDR3. CDR3 sequence: CASSTLPNTEAFF. DNA of the CDR3: TGTGCCAGCAGTACTCTCCCCAACACTGAAGCTTTCTTT.

V is TRBV19 and J is TRBJ2-1; 7 nucleotides line up with TRBD2. The CDR3 spans 15 residues. The V gene's germline CDR1 is LNHDA and CDR2 SQIVND (reference sequence). The J segment lost 7 bases and the V segment lost 6 bases, leaving 12 bases of the junction unmatched. The CDR3 loop reads CASSENSGSGNEQFF. CDR3 nucleotide sequence: TGTGCCAGTAGCGAGAATAGCGGGTCGGGGAATGAGCAGTTCTTC.

This rearrangement joins TRBV7-3 to TRBJ2-1, with 15 nucleotides matching TRBD2. The germline gives CDR1 SGHTA, CDR2 FQGTGA. The CDR3 runs 17 residues. Trimming cost V 5 bases and J 6 bases; bases outside gene matches: 8. Here the CDR3 DNA reads TGTGCCAGCAGCCCCACGGGACTAGCGGGGGGCCTCAATGAGCAGTTCTTC. This encodes CASSPTGLAGGLNEQFF.

This chain uses TRBV27 with TRBJ1-2; D possibly corresponds to TRBD1 (6 bases). V was cut by 6 bases and J by 5 bases, with 16 bases left in between. Germline V gene lookup returns CDR1 MNHEY and CDR2 SMNVEV (reference sequence). The CDR3 has 14 residues. CDR3 protein: CASRSGATLYGYTF. DNA of the CDR3: TGTGCCAGCAGGTCAGGGGCGACTCTGTATGGCTACACCTTC.

To note about this clone: The germline gene is not matched at one end of the junction; a read error may be the cause. This chain joins TRBV7-9 and TRBJ1-3, with 7 bases aligning to TRBD1. Germline loops: CDR1 SEHNR, CDR2 FQNEAQ (reference sequence). The CDR3 extends over 17 amino acids. The chain's CDR3 is CASSFTQGSFSGDTIYF. CDR3 bases: TGTGCCAGCAGCTTCACACAGGGGAGCTTCTCTGGAGACACCATATATTTT.